One T cell receptor beta chain is described in this entry. Antigen specificity is unknown. Assay: immunoSEQ multiplex PCR; the TCRdb copy retains only in-frame clones and omits some. The sample includes roughly 2,000,000 clones, just under 95% of them seen just once. The entry originates in a study of shared clonotypes between healthy human individuals. Study-level points and caveats: Sharing across four donors was highest in naive CD4 (about 5%) and lowest in memory CD8 (roughly 0.4%).

Selected positively for CCR7 and CD45RO-negative, naive CD8 cells excluded terminally differentiated effector memory CD45RA+ cells. The V gene lost 1 base and the J gene lost 7 bases, with 8 bases spanning the gap. Germline CDR1 GTSNPN, CDR2 SVGIG (reference sequence). The CDR3 contains 11 residues. The V call is TRBV30, the J call TRBJ2-7, with D possibly being TRBD2 (5 bases). This clonotype was sampled from a man younger than 30 in good health. The sample was naive CD8+ T cells sorted from blood. The CDR3 sequence is CAWSAGIEQYF. The CDR3 nucleotides read TGTGCCTGGAGTGCGGGGATAGAGCAGTACTTC.